This section outlines one TCR beta chain sequence together with its context. Its antigen is undetermined. This record comes from a study of T cell responses to AZD1222 COVID-19 vaccine. Only in-frame clones appear in the TCRdb table, and some are missing; sequencing was by immunoSEQ multiplex PCR. The profile shows some 120,000 clones, around 90% of them singletons. Study results and caveats: Baseline serostatus was positive in only a handful of AZD1222 recipients. Two AZD1222 doses significantly raised spike-specific TCR breadth and depth over controls.

The CDR3 is made up of 16 amino acids. Germline CDR1 reads MNHEY; CDR2 reads SMNVEV (reference sequence). V was pared by 4 bases and J by 3 bases, with 7 bases of the junction left unmatched. The rearrangement uses TRBV27 and TRBJ2-1, with 9 bases identical to TRBD2. The sequence was collected from an adult in good health. This material consisted of peripheral blood, taken on day 0 of AZD1222 vaccination. CDR3 in amino acids: CASSSLSGRNYNEQFF. The CDR3 DNA reads TGTGCCAGCAGTTCCCTAAGCGGGAGGAACTACAATGAGCAGTTCTTC.